The 15 T cell receptor beta chains below all came from one sample that was sequenced in a study of cytomegalovirus exposure and HLA in healthy donors. The PCR employed 60 Vbeta primers together with 13 Jbeta primers. Measured with immunoSEQ multiplex PCR; TCRdb has only the in-frame clones, and not every one. The sample contains some 150,000 clones, roughly 80% of which appear only once. The sequenced sample consisted of PBMCs. These receptor sequences come from a man aged 25-40 years in good health and CMV-seropositive.

The chain links TRBV6-5 to TRBJ1-1; 9 bases line up with TRBD1. V was pared by 4 bases and J by 5 bases, with 8 bases of the junction left unmatched. Germline V lookup: CDR1 MNHEY, CDR2 SVGAGI. The CDR3 length is 15 residues. The CDR3 here is CASSLTGGSWTEAFF. The CDR3, as DNA: TGTGCCAGCAGTTTGACAGGGGGATCATGGACTGAAGCTTTCTTT.

V usage is TRBV10-3 and J usage is TRBJ2-7; D is unclear. Germline V lookup: CDR1 ENHRY, CDR2 SYGVKD. V was cut by 9 bases and J by 3 bases, with 12 bases left in between. The CDR3 covers 12 residues. CDR3 amino acids: CAMESESYEQYF. The CDR3, as DNA: TGTGCCATGGAGAGCGAGAGCTACGAGCAGTACTTC.

In its sample, this clone was seen a few times. The chain combines TRBV9 with TRBJ2-3; TRBD2 matches at 9 bases. The CDR3 totals 16 residues. CDR1 and CDR2 (germline): SGDLS, YYNGEE. V lost 6 bases, J lost 3 bases, and 11 bases stayed unmatched. The CDR3 nucleotides read TGTGCCAGCACCACCCGGGGGAGCGGGGGGACAGATACGCAGTATTTT. Translation gives CASTTRGSGGTDTQYF.

J is TRBJ2-7 and V is TRBV5-1, with TRBD1 matching 7 bases. The trim removed 2 bases at V and 2 bases at J, leaving 4 bases unmatched. This CDR3 has 14 residues. Germline values: CDR1 SGHRS, CDR2 YFSETQ. CDR3 residues: CASSLQGRAYEQYF. DNA for the CDR3: TGCGCCAGCAGCTTACAGGGGCGTGCCTACGAGCAGTACTTC.

The gene calls are TRBV11-3 and TRBJ1-2, with D perhaps matching TRBD1 (6 bases). This CDR3 is 14 amino acids long. Germline loops: CDR1 SGHNT, CDR2 YENEEA. Trimming took 5 bases from V and 8 from J, leaving 18 bases between them. The CDR3 coding sequence is TGTGCCAGCAGCCCCAAGAGGGGGGGCTACGGCTACACCTTC. It specifies CASSPKRGGYGYTF.

This chain links TRBV6-5 with TRBJ1-1; a weak D match, TRBD1 (6 bases). CDR1 is MNHEY and CDR2 is SVGAGI in the germline V gene. The CDR3 consists of 15 residues. The ends were cut back, 0 bases at V and 3 bases at J, with 11 bases in the middle. CDR3 residues: CASSYSKHRDTEAFF. CDR3 DNA: TGTGCCAGCAGTTACTCGAAACACAGGGACACTGAAGCTTTCTTT.

This chain links TRBV7-9 with TRBJ1-4; 7 nucleotides line up with TRBD1. Germline V gene lookup returns CDR1 SEHNR and CDR2 FQNEAQ (reference sequence). V shed 5 bases, J shed 3 bases, and the junction held 3 bases outside the gene matches. CDR3 length: 14 residues. The CDR3 reads CASSADRANEKLFF. CDR3 sequence (DNA): TGTGCCAGCAGCGCAGACAGGGCTAATGAAAAACTGTTTTTT.

The CDR3 sequence is CASILTDRRTDTQYF. CDR3 nucleotides: TGTGCCAGCATCCTTACGGACAGGAGGACAGATACGCAGTATTTT. The chain is built from TRBV2 and TRBJ2-3; TRBD1 aligns across 7 bases. Germline CDR1 SNHLY, CDR2 FYNNEI. V trimming: 7 bases; J trimming: 3 bases; junction bases outside the gene matches: 10. The CDR3 length is 15 residues.

The rearrangement links TRBV7-3 to TRBJ1-1; D might be TRBD1 (6 bases). Per the germline V gene, CDR1 is SGHTA and CDR2 is FQGTGA. The V end was cut by 5 bases, the J end by 1 base, with 11 bases between. The CDR3 is 14 amino acids. The CDR3 spells CASSTTGQNTEAFF. In nucleotides, the CDR3 is TGTGCCAGCAGCACCACAGGGCAGAACACTGAAGCTTTCTTT.

The chain has TRBV6-5 and TRBJ2-1; the match to TRBD2 covers 10 bases. Trimming took 1 base from V and 4 from J; bases not matched to a gene: 4. The germline V gene encodes CDR1 MNHEY and CDR2 SVGAGI. The CDR3 is made up of 16 amino acids. This chain's CDR3 is CASSYWVAGGYNEQFF. The DNA for the CDR3 is TGTGCCAGCAGTTACTGGGTAGCGGGGGGATACAATGAGCAGTTCTTC.

The chain uses TRBV6-1 and TRBJ1-4; maybe TRBD1 (6 bases). The CDR3 sequence is 14 residues long. Trimming pared 6 bases from V and 2 bases from J, leaving 10 bases between. In germline, CDR1 is MNHNS, CDR2 SASEGT. As DNA, the CDR3 is TGTGCCAGCAGGACAGGCTCCACTAATGAAAAACTGTTTTTT. Amino acid sequence: CASRTGSTNEKLFF.

This clone was seen a handful of times. This chain connects TRBV9 to TRBJ2-7; 10 bases are shared with TRBD1. Germline CDR1 reads SGDLS; CDR2 reads YYNGEE. The length of the CDR3 is 13 residues. After removal of 6 bases from V and 4 bases from J, the junction contained 4 bases not matched to a gene. This chain's CDR3 is CASNSGQGYEQYF. The CDR3 DNA reads as TGTGCCAGCAACTCGGGACAGGGGTACGAGCAGTACTTC.

The table lists this clone with a few counts. This chain uses TRBV5-5 with TRBJ2-1; unclear D gene. CDR1 is SGHKS, CDR2 YYEKEE, per germline (reference sequence). Trimming pared 2 bases from V and 4 bases from J, leaving 10 bases between. The CDR3 is 14 amino acids. CDR3 amino acids: CASSLGRSYNEQFF. In nucleotides, the CDR3 is TGTGCCAGCAGCTTAGGTCGGAGTTACAATGAGCAGTTCTTC. The full variable domain, in which reference TRBV5-5 and TRBJ2-1 provide the parts outside the CDR3, is DAGVTQSPTHLIKTRGQQVTLRCSPISGHKSVSWYQQVLGQGPQFIFQYYEKEERGRGNFPDRFSARQFPNYSSELNVNALLLGDSALYLCASSLGRSYNEQFFGPGTRLTVL.

The gene calls are TRBV5-1 and TRBJ2-3; TRBD1 aligns across 12 bases. V was clipped by 0 bases and J by 4 bases; unmatched bases: 9. This CDR3 has 18 amino acids. Germline loops: CDR1 SGHRS, CDR2 YFSETQ. CDR3 region: CASSLEGQGAVRADTQYF. DNA for the CDR3: TGCGCCAGCAGCTTGGAGGGACAGGGGGCAGTAAGGGCAGATACGCAGTATTTT.

Comments on this clone: In the same sample, other DNA sequences code for this CDR3. The J gene is TRBJ2-3, the V gene TRBV5-4, with TRBD2 matching 7 bases. Germline V gene sequence: CDR1 SGHNT, CDR2 YYREEE (reference sequence). The CDR3 loop spans 15 amino acids. The trim removed 0 bases at V and 0 bases at J, leaving 1 base unmatched. CDR3 DNA: TGTGCCAGCAGCTTGGTCGGGGGGAGCACAGATACGCAGTATTTT. Its translation: CASSLVGGSTDTQYF.